This TCR beta chain was captured by sequencing in a study of beta chain features in type 1 diabetes. Across the whole study: Examined across all samples were almost 110 million sorted cells. Study findings and constraints: Fewer insertions but more deletions were seen at VDJ junctions in type 1 diabetes patients. In every one of the four CD4+ subsets, TCRB CDR3s were moderately but significantly shorter in Type 1 diabetes patients. The similarity of naive, central memory and Treg TCRB repertoires appeared greater among patients than among healthy donors.

This CDR3 is 15 amino acids long. CDR1 is SQVTM, CDR2 ANQGSEA, per germline. The junction had 10 bases not matched to a gene; V was cut back by 0 bases and J by 6 bases. Of the isolated RNA, all was reverse transcribed, and so the sequenced material was expressed TCRB transcripts. Assay: immunoSEQ multiplex PCR; the TCRdb copy retains only in-frame clones and omits some. Of 160,000 or so clones in the sample, 6.5% to 10% were seen once. Of note for this clone: Its antigen is still unknown.

CD4+ naive, central memory, regulatory and stem cell-like memory cells were sorted via CD45RO/CCR7/CD25/CD127/CD95/CD27. This receptor was obtained from a woman between 18 and 30 years old with type 1 diabetes. The material sequenced was central memory CD4+ T cells from blood. The chain carries TRBV29-1 and TRBJ2-7; TRBD1 agrees at 8 bases. The DNA of the CDR3 is TGCAGCGTTGAAGATCCGAGACAGGGGTATAGCGAGCAGTACTTC. This gives the protein CSVEDPRQGYSEQYF.